The sequence of this T cell receptor beta chain was determined in a study of OX40 agonist ivuxolimab in advanced cancers. Study results and limitations: Averaged across samples, CD8+ T cells carried more expanded clones than CD4+ did.

On this clone itself: Its antigen is unknown.

TCRdb's copy holds only in-frame clones and misses some; the assay was immunoSEQ multiplex PCR. Of roughly 66,000 clones listed, roughly four fifths are singletons. The CDR3 covers 14 residues. CDR1 SGHVS and CDR2 FQNEAQ come from the germline V gene. V dropped 3 bases and J dropped 7; count of bases not matched to a gene: 3. The sample was CD4+ or CD8+ T cells sorted from blood, taken in a trial of the OX40 agonist ivuxolimab. The TCR originated in an adult with an advanced solid tumor such as melanoma, head and neck, liver or kidney cancer. The gene calls are TRBV7-8 and TRBJ2-1, with 10 nucleotides matching TRBD2. For the CDR3, the DNA is TGTGCCAGCAGCTTCTCGACTAGCGGGAATGAGCAGTTCTTC. Residues: CASSFSTSGNEQFF.